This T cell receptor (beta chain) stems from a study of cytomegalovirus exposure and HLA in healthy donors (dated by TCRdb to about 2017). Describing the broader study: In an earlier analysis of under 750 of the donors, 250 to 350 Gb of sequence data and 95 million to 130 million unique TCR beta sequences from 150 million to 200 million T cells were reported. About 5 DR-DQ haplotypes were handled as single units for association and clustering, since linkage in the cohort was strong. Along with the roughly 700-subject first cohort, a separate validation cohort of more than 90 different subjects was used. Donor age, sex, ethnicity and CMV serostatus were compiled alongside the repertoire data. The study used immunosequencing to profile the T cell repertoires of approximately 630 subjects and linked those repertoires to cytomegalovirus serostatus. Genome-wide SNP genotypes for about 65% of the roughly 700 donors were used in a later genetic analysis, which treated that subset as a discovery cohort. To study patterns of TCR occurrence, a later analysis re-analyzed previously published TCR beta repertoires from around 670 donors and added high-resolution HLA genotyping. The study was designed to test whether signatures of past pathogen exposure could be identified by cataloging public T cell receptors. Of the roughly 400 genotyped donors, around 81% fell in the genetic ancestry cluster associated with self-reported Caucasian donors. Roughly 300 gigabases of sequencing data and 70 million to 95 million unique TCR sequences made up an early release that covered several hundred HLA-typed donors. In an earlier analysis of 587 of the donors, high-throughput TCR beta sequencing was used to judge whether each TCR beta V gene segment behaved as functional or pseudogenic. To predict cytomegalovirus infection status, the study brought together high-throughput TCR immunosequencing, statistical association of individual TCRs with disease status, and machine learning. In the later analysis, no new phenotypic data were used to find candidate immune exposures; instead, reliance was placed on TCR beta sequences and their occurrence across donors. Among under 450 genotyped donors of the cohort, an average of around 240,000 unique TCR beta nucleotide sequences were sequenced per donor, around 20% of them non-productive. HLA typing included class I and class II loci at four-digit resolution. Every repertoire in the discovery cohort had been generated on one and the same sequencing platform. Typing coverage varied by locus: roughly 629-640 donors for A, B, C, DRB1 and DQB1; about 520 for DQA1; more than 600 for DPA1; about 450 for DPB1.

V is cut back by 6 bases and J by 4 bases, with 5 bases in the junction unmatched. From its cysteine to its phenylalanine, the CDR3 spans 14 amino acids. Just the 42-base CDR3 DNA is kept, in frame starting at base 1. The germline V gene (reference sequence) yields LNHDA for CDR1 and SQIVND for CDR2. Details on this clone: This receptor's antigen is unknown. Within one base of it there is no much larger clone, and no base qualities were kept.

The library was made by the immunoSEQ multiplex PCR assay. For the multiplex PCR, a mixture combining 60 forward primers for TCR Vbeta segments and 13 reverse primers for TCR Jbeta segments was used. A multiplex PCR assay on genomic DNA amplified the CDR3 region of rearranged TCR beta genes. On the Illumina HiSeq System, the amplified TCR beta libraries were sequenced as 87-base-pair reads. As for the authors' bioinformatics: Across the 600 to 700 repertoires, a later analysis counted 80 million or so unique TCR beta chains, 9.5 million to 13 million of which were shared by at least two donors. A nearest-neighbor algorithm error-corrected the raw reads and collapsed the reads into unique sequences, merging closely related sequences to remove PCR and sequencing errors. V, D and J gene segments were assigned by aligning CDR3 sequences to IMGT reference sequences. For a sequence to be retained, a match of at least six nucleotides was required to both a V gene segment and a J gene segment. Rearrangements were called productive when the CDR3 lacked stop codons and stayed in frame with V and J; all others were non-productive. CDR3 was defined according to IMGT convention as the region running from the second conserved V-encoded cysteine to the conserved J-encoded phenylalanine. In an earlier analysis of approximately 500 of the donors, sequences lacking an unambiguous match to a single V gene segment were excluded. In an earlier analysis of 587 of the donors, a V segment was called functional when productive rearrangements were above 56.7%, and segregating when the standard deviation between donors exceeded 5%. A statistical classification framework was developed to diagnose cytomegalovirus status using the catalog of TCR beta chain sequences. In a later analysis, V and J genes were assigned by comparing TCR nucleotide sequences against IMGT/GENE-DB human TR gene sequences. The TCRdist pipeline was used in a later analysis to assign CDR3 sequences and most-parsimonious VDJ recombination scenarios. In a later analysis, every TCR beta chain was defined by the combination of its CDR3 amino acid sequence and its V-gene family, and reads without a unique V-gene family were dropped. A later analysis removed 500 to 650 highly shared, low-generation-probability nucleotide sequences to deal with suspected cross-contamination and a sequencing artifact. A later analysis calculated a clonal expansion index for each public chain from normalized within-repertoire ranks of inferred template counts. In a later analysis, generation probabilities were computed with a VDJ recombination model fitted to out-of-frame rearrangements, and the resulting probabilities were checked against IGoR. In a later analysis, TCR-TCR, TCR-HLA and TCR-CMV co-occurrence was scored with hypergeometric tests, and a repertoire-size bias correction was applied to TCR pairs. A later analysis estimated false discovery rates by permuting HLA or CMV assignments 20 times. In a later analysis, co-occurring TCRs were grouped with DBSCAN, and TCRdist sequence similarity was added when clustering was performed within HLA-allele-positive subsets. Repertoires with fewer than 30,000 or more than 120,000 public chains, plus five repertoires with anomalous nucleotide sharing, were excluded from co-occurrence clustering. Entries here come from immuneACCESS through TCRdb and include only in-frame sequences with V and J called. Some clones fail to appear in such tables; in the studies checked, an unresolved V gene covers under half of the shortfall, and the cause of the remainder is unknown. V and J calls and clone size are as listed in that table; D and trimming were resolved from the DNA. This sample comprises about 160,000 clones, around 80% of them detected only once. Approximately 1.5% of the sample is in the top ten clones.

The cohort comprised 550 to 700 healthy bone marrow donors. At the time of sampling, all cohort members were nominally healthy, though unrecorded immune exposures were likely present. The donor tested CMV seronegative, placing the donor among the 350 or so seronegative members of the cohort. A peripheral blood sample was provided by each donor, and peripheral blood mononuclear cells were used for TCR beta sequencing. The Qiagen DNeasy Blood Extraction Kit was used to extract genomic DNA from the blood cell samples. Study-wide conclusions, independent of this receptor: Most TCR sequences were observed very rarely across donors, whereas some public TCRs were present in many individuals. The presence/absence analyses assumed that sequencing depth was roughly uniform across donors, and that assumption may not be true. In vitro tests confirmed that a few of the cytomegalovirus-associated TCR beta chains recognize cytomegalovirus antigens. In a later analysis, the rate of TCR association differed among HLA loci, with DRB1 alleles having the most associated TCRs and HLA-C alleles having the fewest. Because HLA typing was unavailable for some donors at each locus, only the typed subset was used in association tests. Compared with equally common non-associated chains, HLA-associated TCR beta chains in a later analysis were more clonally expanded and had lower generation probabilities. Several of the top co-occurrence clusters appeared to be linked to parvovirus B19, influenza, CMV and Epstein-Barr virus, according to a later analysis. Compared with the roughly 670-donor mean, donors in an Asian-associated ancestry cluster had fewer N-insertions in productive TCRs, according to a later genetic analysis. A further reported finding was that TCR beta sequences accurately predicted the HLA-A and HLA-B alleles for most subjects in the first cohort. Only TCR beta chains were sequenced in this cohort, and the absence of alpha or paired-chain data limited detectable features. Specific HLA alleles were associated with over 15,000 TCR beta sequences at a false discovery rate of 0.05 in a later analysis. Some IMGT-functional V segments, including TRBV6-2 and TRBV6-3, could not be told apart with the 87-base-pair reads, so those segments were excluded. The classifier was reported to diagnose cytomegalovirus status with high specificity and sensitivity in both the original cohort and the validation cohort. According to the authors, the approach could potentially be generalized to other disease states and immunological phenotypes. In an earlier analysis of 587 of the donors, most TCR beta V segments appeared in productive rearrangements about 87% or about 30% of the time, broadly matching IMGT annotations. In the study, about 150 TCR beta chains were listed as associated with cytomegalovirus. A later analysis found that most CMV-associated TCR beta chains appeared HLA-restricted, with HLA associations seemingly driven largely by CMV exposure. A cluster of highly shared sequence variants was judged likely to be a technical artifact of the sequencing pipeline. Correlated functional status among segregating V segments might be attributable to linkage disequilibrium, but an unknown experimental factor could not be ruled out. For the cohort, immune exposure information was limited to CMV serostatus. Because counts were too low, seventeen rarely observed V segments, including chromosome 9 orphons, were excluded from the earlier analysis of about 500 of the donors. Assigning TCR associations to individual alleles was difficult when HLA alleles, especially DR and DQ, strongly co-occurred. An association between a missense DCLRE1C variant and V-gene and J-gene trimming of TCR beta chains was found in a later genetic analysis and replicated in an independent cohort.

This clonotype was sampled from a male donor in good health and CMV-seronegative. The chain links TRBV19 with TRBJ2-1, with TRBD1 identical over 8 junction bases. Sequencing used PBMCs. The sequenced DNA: TGTGCCAGTAGATTCAGGGGGCAGTACAATGAGCAGTTCTTC. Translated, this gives CASRFRGQYNEQFF.